This TCR beta chain was captured in a study of T cell repertoires in cytomegalovirus infection. With respect to this clonotype: Antigen unknown.

TCRdb independently ran MiXCR on the reads; one entry per CDR3 protein. The table shows approximately 350,000 distinct CDR3 sequences, with about 32% occurring only once. Per germline, CDR1 LNHDA and CDR2 SQIVND (reference sequence). The CDR3 is 14 amino acids. V was trimmed by 3 bases and J by 9 bases, leaving 15 bases between them. V is TRBV19 and J is TRBJ2-1; D call uncertain. The origin of this receptor is a human donor in good health (CMV status not recorded). Some clones in this sample may be carry-over from other donors' samples. The starting material was cultured PBMCs, obtained from culture after CMV antigen stimulation. CDR3 nucleotide sequence: TGTGCCAGTAGTATCCTTGGTGGGGTGATTGAGCAGTTCTTC. Amino acids: CASSILGGVIEQFF.